This T cell receptor beta chain is from a study of human T cells and chemical hapten exposure. In the study overall: Sensitization was performed using 2% DPC on a 2 cm by 2 cm upper inner arm skin site. Study outcomes and limitations: Compared with pre-sensitization or healthy control sets, expanded TCRs clustered more.

This clonotype has a count of ten or more. What it recognizes is unknown. MiXCR was run by TCRdb on the RACE reads, yielding one entry per CDR3 protein. The sample comprises over 300,000 distinct CDR3 sequences, approximately 5% of which are singletons, and 2.5% to 3% rests with the top ten. Germline V CDR1 and CDR2: MNHEY, SVGAGI. The CDR3 runs 15 residues. Unmatched junction bases numbered 6, after V lost 6 bases and J lost 2 bases. Time point: pre-sensitization, week 0. Treatment given: therapeutic diphenylcyclopropenone sensitization with weekly scalp DPC. The material sequenced was whole blood, taken in connection with sensitization to the hapten diphenylcyclopropenone (DPC). The receptor was derived from a woman in her fifties or sixties with alopecia areata. Some clones in this sample may be carry-over from other donors' samples. The genes are TRBV6-5 and TRBJ1-4; 7 positions agree with TRBD1. In nucleotides, the CDR3 is TGTGCCAGCAGCACGACAGGGTCTACTAATGAAAAACTGTTTTTT. Translation gives CASSTTGSTNEKLFF.